This T cell receptor (beta chain) was profiled in a study of T cell repertoires in cytomegalovirus infection. Across the study: Signatures in public TCR beta sequences pointed to both CMV infection and matching HLA type.

The study, taken as a whole, reports: HLA-C-restricted CMV clonotypes gave the most frequent clonotype in two of eight donors. CMV carriers with the relevant HLA were identified by cumulative public TCR beta family frequency.

V lost 0 bases and J 2 bases, leaving 7 bases between the germline ends. CDR1 LNHNV and CDR2 YYDKDF come from the germline V gene (reference sequence). This CDR3 comprises 14 residues. This clonotype was seen at least ten times. Antigen specificity is unknown. A single record per CDR3 protein comes from TCRdb applying MiXCR to the reads. In the table there are about 240,000 distinct CDR3 sequences, around 6.6% of which are singletons. The source of this sequence is a human donor in good health (CMV status not recorded). Some clones in this sample may be carry-over from other donors' samples. The material sequenced was PBMCs. This chain links TRBV15 with TRBJ1-2; D is uncertain. CDR3 bases: TGTGCCACCAGCAGAGATGCTAGGAACTATGGCTACACCTTC. The encoded protein is CATSRDARNYGYTF.